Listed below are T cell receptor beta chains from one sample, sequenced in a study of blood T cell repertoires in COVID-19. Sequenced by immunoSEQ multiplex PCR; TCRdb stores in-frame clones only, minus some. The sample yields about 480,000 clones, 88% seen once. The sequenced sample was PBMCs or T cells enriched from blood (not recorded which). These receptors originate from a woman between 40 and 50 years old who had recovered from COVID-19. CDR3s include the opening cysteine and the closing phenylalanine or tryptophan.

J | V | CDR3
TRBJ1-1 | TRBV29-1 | CSVEAGYVTEAFF
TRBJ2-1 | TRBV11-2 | CASSFLTSFSYNEQFF
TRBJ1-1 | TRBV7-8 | CASSLDTTEAFF
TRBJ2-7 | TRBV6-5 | CASTRVGQGDEQYF
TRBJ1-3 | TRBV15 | CATSRLTVSENTIYF
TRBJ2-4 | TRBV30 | CAWSVTPFSGRVDIQYF
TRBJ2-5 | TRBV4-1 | CASSQGRETGVREGAGTQYF
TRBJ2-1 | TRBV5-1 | CASSATGVTSYNEQFF
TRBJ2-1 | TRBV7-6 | CASSLGGGSYNEQFF
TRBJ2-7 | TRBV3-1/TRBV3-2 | CASSQAPGLAGVEQYF
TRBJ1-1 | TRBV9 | CASSVDSSTLNTEAFF
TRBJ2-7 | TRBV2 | CASSGEYEQYF
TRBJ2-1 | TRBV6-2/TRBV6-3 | CASSYPARGQDEQFF
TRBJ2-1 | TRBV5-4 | CASSLDEQLIGQFF
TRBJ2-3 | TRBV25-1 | CASSSGQATDTQYF
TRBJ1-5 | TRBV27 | CASSLLNNQPQHF
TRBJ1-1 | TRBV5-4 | CASSLGTGSIF
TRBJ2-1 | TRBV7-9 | CASSSHRGSYNEQFF
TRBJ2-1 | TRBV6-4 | CASSAGTQEYNEQFF
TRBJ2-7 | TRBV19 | CASSMELAGLYEQYF
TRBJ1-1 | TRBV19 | CAVGQGLMNTEAFF
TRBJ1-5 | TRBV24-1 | CATSEAPGQGGILAQHF
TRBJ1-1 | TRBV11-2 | CASSLATGGGNTEAFF
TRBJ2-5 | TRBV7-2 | CASSLQETQYF
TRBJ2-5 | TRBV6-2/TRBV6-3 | CASSYTLLGTELGGGGSQYF
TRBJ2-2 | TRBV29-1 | CSAALAGEGGELFF
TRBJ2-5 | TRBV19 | CASSIAREETQYF